This TCR beta chain comes out of a study of cytomegalovirus exposure and HLA in healthy donors. Study-wide results and limits: Judged likely to be a sequencing artifact was a cluster of highly shared sequence variants.

Details on this clone: Its cognate antigen is unknown.

PCR involved 60 Vbeta and 13 Jbeta primers. TCRdb's table, derived via immunoSEQ multiplex PCR, lists solely in-frame clones and lacks some. The sample has roughly 190,000 clones, approximately 70% seen once. The trim removed 6 bases at V and 7 bases at J, leaving 6 bases unmatched. The CDR3 length is 15 residues. In germline, CDR1 is MDHEN, CDR2 SYDVKM. The sequenced sample consisted of PBMCs. J is TRBJ2-1 and V is TRBV28, with 13 nucleotides matching TRBD2. The receptor's source is a woman aged 30 to 39 in good health and CMV-seropositive. The CDR3 here is CASSLGLAGVNEQFF. DNA of the CDR3: TGTGCCAGCAGCCTAGGACTAGCGGGAGTGAATGAGCAGTTCTTC.